This record concerns one T cell receptor (beta chain) sequence. Its antigen is unknown. This sample is part of a study of cytomegalovirus exposure and HLA in healthy donors. Whole-study context: In an early release, HLA-typed donors contributed 90 million or so unique TCR sequences.

The PCR made use of 60 Vbeta and 13 Jbeta primers. The protocol was immunoSEQ multiplex PCR, while the TCRdb copy is restricted to in-frame clones and leaves out a portion. The top ten hold 15% of the sample, which has 200,000 to 250,000 clones, 65% to 80% seen once. Germline V gene data show CDR1 as SGDLS and CDR2 as YYNGEE. With 0 bases clipped from V and 4 bases from J, the junction kept 0 bases outside the gene matches. CDR3 length: 13 amino acids. Healthy bone marrow donors made up the cohort. There were likely unrecorded immune exposures, though donors were nominally healthy when sampled. Findings of the study overall: Rare sequences made up most TCRs, while some public TCRs were found in many donors.

This sequence originates from a man aged 40-49 years in good health and CMV-seronegative. The J gene is TRBJ1-2, the V gene TRBV9, with 7 bases identical to TRBD1. What was sequenced was PBMCs. Here the CDR3 DNA reads TGTGCCAGCAGCGTAGGGGACAGCTATGGCTACACCTTC. It translates to CASSVGDSYGYTF.